The source of this TCR beta chain is a study of tumor and adjacent non-tumor tissue in lung cancer. As for the study in general: The patients, around 11 men and several women, were roughly 30 to 80 with stage I to III disease. On average, productive TCRbeta reads reached roughly 3.9 million per sample.

To note about this clonotype: Its antigen is not identified. Likely a read error: the CDR3 ends without its conserved phenylalanine or tryptophan. No DNA is shown, since the ends of the CDR3 on it are uncertain; the CDR3 is the one TCRdb lists.

RNA was extracted from bulk tissue without any cell sorting. More than 3 cm separated this lung sample from the edge of the tumor. Points from the study as a whole: Tumor repertoires had a smaller top 100 clone share than normal lung. Tumor TCR diversity, when higher, was linked to shorter survival.

The CDR3 is 14 amino acids in total, end residues counted. CDR1 is SEHNR and CDR2 is FQNEAQ in the germline V gene (reference sequence). The library came from three nested PCR rounds adapted from ARM-PCR protocols. TCRdb re-analysed the multiplex PCR reads in MiXCR, keeping a single row per CDR3 protein. Of under 80,000 distinct CDR3 sequences listed, roughly three quarters were seen once; the top ten hold 40% to 55%. Sequencing input: distant non-tumor lung tissue. This rearrangement joins TRBV7-9 to TRBJ2-7; TRBD2, the table's D call, was not compared with the DNA. This clonotype originated in a man in his fifties or sixties with non-small cell lung cancer. The CDR3: CASSGGTSRSELYS.